This passage covers 29 T cell receptor beta chains from one sample sequenced in a study of cytomegalovirus exposure and HLA in healthy donors. Primers included in the PCR were 60 Vbeta and 13 Jbeta primers. Sequencing was performed with immunoSEQ multiplex PCR; in TCRdb, only in-frame clones are kept and a portion is missing. Seen here are under 110,000 clones, about two thirds observed once, and the top ten hold 2.5% to 3.5%. Sequencing was done on a sample of PBMCs. The receptors shown here come from a female donor in good health and CMV-seronegative.

V usage is TRBV19 and J usage is TRBJ2-7, with TRBD2 matching 8 bases. From germline, CDR1 is LNHDA and CDR2 SQIVND (reference sequence). The CDR3 consists of 13 residues. With 1 base clipped from V and 5 bases from J, the junction kept 1 base outside the gene matches. The CDR3, as DNA: TGTGCCAGTAGTATAGCGGGGGGGAACGAGCAGTACTTC. This sequence encodes CASSIAGGNEQYF.

The chain combines TRBV7-6 with TRBJ2-7, with D maybe TRBD1 (5 bases). V was trimmed by 1 base and J by 3 bases, leaving 10 bases between them. The CDR3 consists of 14 residues. The germline V gene encodes CDR1 SGHVS and CDR2 FNYEAQ. The CDR3 nucleotides read TGTGCCAGCAGCTTAGGTCCCGACAGCTACGAGCAGTACTTC. Residues: CASSLGPDSYEQYF.

This clone came up a few times. The gene calls are TRBV7-8 and TRBJ2-7; unclear D gene. Per germline, CDR1 SGHVS and CDR2 FQNEAQ. The CDR3 runs to 12 residues. V was cut by 0 bases and J by 5 bases, with 5 bases left in between. CDR3: CASSLAIDEQYF. In DNA, the CDR3 is TGTGCCAGCAGCTTAGCGATAGACGAGCAGTACTTC. Full variable domain (missing parts from reference TRBV7-8 and TRBJ2-7): GAGVSQSPRYKVAKRGQDVALRCDPISGHVSLFWYQQALGQGPEFLTYFQNEAQLDKSGLPSDRFFAERPEGSVSTLKIQRTQQEDSAVYLCASSLAIDEQYFGPGTRLTVT.

This clone was observed a single time. The chain carries TRBV5-4 and TRBJ2-3, with 13 bases matching TRBD2. Germline CDR1 reads SGHNT; CDR2 reads YYREEE (reference sequence). With V trimmed by 3 bases and J by 4 bases, 5 bases remained unmatched. This CDR3 region has 16 residues. This chain's CDR3 is CASSSGLAGEADTQYF. As DNA, the CDR3 is TGTGCCAGCAGCTCTGGACTAGCGGGAGAAGCAGATACGCAGTATTTT. The complete variable domain, with remaining parts taken from reference TRBV5-4 and TRBJ2-3, reads ETGVTQSPTHLIKTRGQQVTLRCSSQSGHNTVSWYQQALGQGPQFIFQYYREEENGRGNFPPRFSGLQFPNYSSELNVNALELDDSALYLCASSSGLAGEADTQYFGPGTRLTVL.

The chain joins TRBV11-2 to TRBJ2-7, with 8 nucleotides matching TRBD2. With 1 base clipped from V and 5 bases from J, the junction kept 4 bases outside the gene matches. Looked up from germline, CDR1 is SGHAT and CDR2 is FQNNGV. The CDR3 runs 14 residues. The CDR3 nucleotides read TGTGCCAGCAGCTTAGGCGGGAGGTCAGACGAGCAGTACTTC. Translating it yields CASSLGGRSDEQYF.

The chain uses TRBV10-3 and TRBJ2-3; TRBD1 aligns across 8 bases. The J segment lost 3 bases and the V segment lost 5 bases, leaving 7 bases of the junction unmatched. Germline V gene data show CDR1 as ENHRY and CDR2 as SYGVKD. This CDR3 has 15 amino acids. The CDR3, as DNA: TGTGCCATCAGTTCCACAGGGGGGTGGACAGATACGCAGTATTTT. Residues: CAISSTGGWTDTQYF.

This sequence joins TRBV4-1 and TRBJ2-1; 11 nucleotides align to TRBD2. Germline V lookup: CDR1 MGHRA, CDR2 YSYEKL. V lost 4 bases and J lost 6; bases outside the gene matches: 2. This CDR3 is built from 14 residues. In nucleotides, the CDR3 is TGCGCCAGCAGCCGGCTAGCGGGGGGCAATGAGCAGTTCTTC. Translating gives CASSRLAGGNEQFF.

The genes are TRBV29-1 and TRBJ2-2; possibly TRBD1 for D (6 bases). The V end was cut by 4 bases, the J end by 4 bases, with 7 bases between. CDR1 and CDR2 from the germline V gene are SQVTM and ANQGSEA. This CDR3 has 12 amino acids. CDR3 nucleotide sequence: TGCAGCGTTGGAGGGGGCACCGGGGAGCTGTTTTTT. Translating it yields CSVGGGTGELFF.

The chain has TRBV7-2 and TRBJ2-3; 16 nucleotides align to TRBD2. This CDR3 contains 18 residues. The J segment lost 5 bases and the V segment lost 6 bases, leaving 11 bases of the junction unmatched. Germline V gene sequence: CDR1 SGHTA, CDR2 FQGNSA. CDR3 protein: CASRGWGLAGGVKDTQYF. CDR3 bases: TGTGCCAGCAGGGGGTGGGGACTAGCGGGAGGGGTGAAAGATACGCAGTATTTT.

The rearrangement links TRBV25-1 to TRBJ2-3; 7 bases are a match to TRBD2. With V trimmed by 4 bases and J by 2 bases, 3 bases remained unmatched. The CDR3 runs to 14 residues. Germline V gene data show CDR1 as MGHDK and CDR2 as SYGVNS. For the CDR3, the DNA is TGTGCCAGCAGTGCGGGACTAACCACAGATACGCAGTATTTT. Protein product: CASSAGLTTDTQYF.

This sequence joins TRBV9 and TRBJ1-1; 8 nucleotides match TRBD1. V gave up 5 bases and J gave up 7 bases; unmatched junction bases: 10. Germline-derived CDR1 and CDR2 are SGDLS and YYNGEE. The CDR3 contains 14 residues. The CDR3 sequence: CASSQGAPWDEAFF. The DNA of the CDR3 is TGTGCCAGCAGTCAGGGGGCCCCATGGGATGAAGCTTTCTTT.

The rearrangement joins TRBV2 to TRBJ1-5; possible D gene TRBD1, 5 bases. The V end was cut by 5 bases, the J end by 7 bases, with 9 bases between. The germline CDR1 and CDR2 sequences are SNHLY and FYNNEI. The CDR3 consists of 12 residues. The CDR3 sequence is CASSSGVQPQHF. In DNA, the CDR3 is TGTGCCAGCAGTTCGGGGGTACAGCCCCAGCATTTT.

The chain has TRBV6-6 and TRBJ2-7; 8 bases align to TRBD2. This CDR3 is 13 amino acids long. V shed 2 bases and J 3 bases; nucleotides not matched to a gene: 0. The germline CDR1 and CDR2 sequences are MNHNY and SVGAGI (reference sequence). CDR3 in amino acids: CASSYAGGYEQYF. The CDR3, as DNA: TGTGCCAGCAGTTACGCGGGAGGCTACGAGCAGTACTTC.

The CDR3 here is CASSFTSGAYEQYF. DNA for the CDR3: TGCGCCAGCAGTTTTACTAGCGGCGCCTACGAGCAGTACTTC. The chain recombines TRBV5-1 with TRBJ2-7, with 8 positions matching TRBD2. CDR1 SGHRS and CDR2 YFSETQ come from the germline V gene. CDR3 size: 14 residues. With 5 bases clipped from V and 2 bases from J, the junction kept 6 bases outside the gene matches.

This chain connects TRBV7-3 to TRBJ2-7, with D possibly being TRBD2 (5 bases). Germline CDR1 reads SGHTA; CDR2 reads FQGTGA. The CDR3 sequence is 12 residues long. Between the trimmed V and J ends, which lost 8 bases and 6 bases, there was a span of 14 bases. The CDR3 here is CASCSESLEQYF. CDR3 DNA sequence: TGTGCCAGCTGTAGCGAGAGCCTCGAGCAGTACTTC.

The chain links TRBV9 to TRBJ2-5, with D perhaps matching TRBD2 (7 bases). Germline loops: CDR1 SGDLS, CDR2 YYNGEE. The V and J ends lost 3 bases and 4 bases respectively, with 10 bases between them. The length of the CDR3 is 13 residues. CDR3 sequence reads: CASSARGAETQYF. DNA for the CDR3: TGTGCCAGCAGCGCCCGGGGGGCAGAGACCCAGTACTTC. The full variable domain, completed using reference TRBV9 and TRBJ2-5, is DSGVTQTPKHLITATGQRVTLRCSPRSGDLSVYWYQQSLDQGLQFLIQYYNGEERAKGNILERFSAQQFPDLHSELNLSSLELGDSALYFCASSARGAETQYFGPGTRLLVL.

A note on this clone: The junction and the germline gene differ at one end; a read error may be behind it. This chain links TRBV7-9 with TRBJ2-7; 8 bases fit TRBD2. The germline V gene has CDR1 SEHNR and CDR2 FQNEAQ (reference sequence). This CDR3 spans 15 amino acids. The CDR3 sequence: CAGSPREAGAYEQYF. DNA for the CDR3: TGTGCCGGCAGCCCCCGGGAAGCGGGAGCCTACGAGCAGTACTTC.

This chain uses TRBV7-9 with TRBJ2-3; 12 bases line up with TRBD2. Germline values: CDR1 SEHNR, CDR2 FQNEAQ (reference sequence). The trim removed 4 bases at V and 8 bases at J, leaving 16 bases unmatched. CDR3 length equals 18 residues. Written as DNA, the CDR3 is TGTGCCAGCAGCTCACACACTCCGACTAGCGGGAGCATAACTACGCAGTATTTT. Its translation: CASSSHTPTSGSITTQYF.

This CDR3 reads CASSQTGFYGYTF. In DNA, the CDR3 is TGTGCCAGCAGCCAGACAGGGTTTTACGGCTACACCTTC. The chain is built from TRBV14 and TRBJ1-2, with 7 bases aligning to TRBD1. Losses at the gene ends were 3 bases for V and 8 bases for J; bases not matched to a gene: 6. Germline V gene lookup returns CDR1 SGHDN and CDR2 FVKESK. The CDR3 loop spans 13 amino acids.

The chain's CDR3 is CALTDSNTGELFF. The CDR3 DNA sequence: TGTGCCCTGACTGATTCGAACACCGGGGAGCTGTTTTTT. The chain employs TRBV7-8 and TRBJ2-2; no firm D call. Germline V gene sequence: CDR1 SGHVS, CDR2 FQNEAQ. The CDR3 has 13 amino acids. V was pared by 11 bases and J by 0 bases, with 10 bases between.

Only a few counts were recorded for this clone. V usage is TRBV5-5 and J usage is TRBJ2-2, with 8 bases matching TRBD1. This CDR3 comprises 18 residues. The J segment lost 2 bases and the V segment lost 2 bases, leaving 11 bases of the junction unmatched. Germline values: CDR1 SGHKS, CDR2 YYEKEE (reference sequence). CDR3 bases: TGTGCCAGCAGCTTCATTGCAGGGGGCCAACGTAACACCGGGGAGCTGTTTTTT. Translating gives CASSFIAGGQRNTGELFF.

This chain joins TRBV5-1 and TRBJ2-7; D might be TRBD2 (7 bases). The CDR3 has 17 amino acids. V shed 1 base and J shed 0 bases, with 17 bases lying between them. Germline-derived CDR1 and CDR2 are SGHRS and YFSETQ. The CDR3 protein is CASSLRGAGALSYEQYF. CDR3 nucleotides: TGCGCCAGCAGCTTGCGGGGCGCGGGGGCGCTCTCCTACGAGCAGTACTTC.

The V call is TRBV30, the J call TRBJ1-2, with a weak D call TRBD1 (6 bases). From germline, CDR1 is GTSNPN and CDR2 SVGIG (reference sequence). V lost 1 base, J lost 1 base, and 7 bases lay in between. The CDR3 contains 13 residues. The CDR3 region is CAWSEQGNYGYTF. CDR3 nucleotide sequence: TGTGCCTGGAGTGAACAGGGTAACTATGGCTACACCTTC.

V gene TRBV19 combines with J gene TRBJ2-5; 7 bases align to TRBD1. Germline CDR1 is LNHDA and CDR2 is SQIVND (reference sequence). V gave up 6 bases and J gave up 9 bases; unmatched junction bases: 16. This CDR3 spans 15 amino acids. CDR3 DNA: TGTGCCAGTAGCGCCCGGGACAGCCATCAAAAAGCCCAGTACTTC. Its protein is CASSARDSHQKAQYF.

This clone was counted between two and nine times. This sequence joins TRBV10-3 and TRBJ1-5; 7 positions agree with TRBD1. J was trimmed by 2 bases and V by 3 bases; bases with no gene match: 1. Germline-derived CDR1 and CDR2 are ENHRY and SYGVKD. CDR3 size: 14 residues. DNA for the CDR3: TGTGCCATCAGTGATACAGGGGGCAATCAGCCCCAGCATTTT. Translated, it gives CAISDTGGNQPQHF.

The chain uses TRBV19 and TRBJ2-3, with TRBD2 matching 11 bases. The CDR3 consists of 20 residues. CDR1 and CDR2 from the germline V gene are LNHDA and SQIVND (reference sequence). After removal of 2 bases from V and 1 base from J, the junction contained 14 bases not matched to a gene. CDR3 coding DNA: TGTGCCAGTAGTATAATGACTAGCGGGACCGGTATAGGGGGCACAGATACGCAGTATTTT. Amino acids: CASSIMTSGTGIGGTDTQYF.

The genes are TRBV10-2 and TRBJ1-2, with D maybe TRBD1 (5 bases). V gave up 5 bases and J gave up 4 bases, with 17 bases separating them. The CDR3 consists of 15 residues. The V gene's germline CDR1 is WSHSY and CDR2 SAAADI. The CDR3 bases are TGCGCCAGCAGTTGCGGGACCCGGGATGGCTATGGCTACACCTTC. Amino acid sequence: CASSCGTRDGYGYTF.

The chain carries TRBV2 and TRBJ2-1; 14 bases are a match to TRBD2. V was pared by 7 bases and J by 3 bases, with 8 bases of the junction left unmatched. Germline CDR1 and CDR2: SNHLY and FYNNEI. CDR3 size: 17 residues. The CDR3 DNA follows: TGTGCCAGCAAAAGGGGGACTAGCGGGAGCATCTACAATGAGCAGTTCTTC. Translating it yields CASKRGTSGSIYNEQFF. The full variable domain, rest sourced from reference TRBV2 and TRBJ2-1, is EPEVTQTPSHQVTQMGQEVILRCVPISNHLYFYWYRQILGQKVEFLVSFYNNEISEKSEIFDDQFSVERPDGSNFTLKIRSTKLEDSAMYFCASKRGTSGSIYNEQFFGPGTRLTVL.

In regard to this clone: The identical CDR3 is also encoded by other nucleotide sequences in the sample. This rearrangement joins TRBV7-6 to TRBJ1-2; 8 bases are a match to TRBD1. The CDR3 has 13 amino acids. CDR1 and CDR2 (germline): SGHVS, FNYEAQ. The J segment lost 5 bases and the V segment lost 5 bases, leaving 4 bases of the junction unmatched. In DNA, the CDR3 is TGTGCCAGCAGCCCCGGACAGGGTTATGGCTACACCTTC. Translating gives CASSPGQGYGYTF.